The 2 T cell receptor beta chains reported below all come from one sample, sequenced in a study of post-analysis software for immune sequencing data. Whole-study results and caveats: Roughly 5 TRBV segments (TRBV5-6, TRBV5-1 and TRBV20-1 among them) occurred more frequently in patients than in controls.

No antigen has been assigned to these receptors. Sequencing libraries made from TCR beta cDNA carried unique molecular identifiers. TCRdb ran MiXCR on the PCR reads and lists one entry per CDR3 protein. The sample records hundreds of thousands of distinct CDR3 sequences, about 40% being singletons. Sequencing input: blood. The receptors originated from a girl aged 5-17 years with multiple sclerosis.

In its sample, this clonotype was seen a few times. The V and J genes are TRBV20-1 and TRBJ1-1; D gene uncertain. This CDR3 region has 11 residues. Germline assignment: CDR1 DFQATT and CDR2 SNEGSKA (reference sequence). Trimming left V 5 bases short and J 4 bases short, with 8 bases between. The CDR3 sequence is CSAYRGTEAFF. The CDR3 region has the DNA TGCAGTGCTTATAGAGGCACTGAAGCTTTCTTT.

The chain recombines TRBV6-1 with TRBJ2-3; D is unclear. V was shortened by 2 bases and J by 3 bases, with 6 bases between the two germline ends. CDR1 MNHNS and CDR2 SASEGT come from the germline V gene. The CDR3 is 13 amino acids. The CDR3 DNA reads as TGTGCCAGCAGTGAATCCCAAACAGATACGCAGTATTTT. It translates to CASSESQTDTQYF.